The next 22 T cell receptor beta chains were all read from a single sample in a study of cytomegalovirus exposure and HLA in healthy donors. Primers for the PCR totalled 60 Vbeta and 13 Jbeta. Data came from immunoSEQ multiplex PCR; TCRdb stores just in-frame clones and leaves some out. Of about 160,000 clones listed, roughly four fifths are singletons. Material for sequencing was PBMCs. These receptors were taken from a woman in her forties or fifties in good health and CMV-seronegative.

The CDR3 sequence is CASSFLTSSQETQYF. CDR3 bases: TGCGCCAGCAGCTTTCTTACTAGCTCCCAAGAGACCCAGTACTTC. The chain uses TRBV5-1 and TRBJ2-5, with a tentative D call TRBD2 (6 bases). Trimming took off 2 bases at V and 1 base at J, with 12 bases between the two ends. This CDR3 comprises 15 residues. Germline V gene lookup returns CDR1 SGHRS and CDR2 YFSETQ.

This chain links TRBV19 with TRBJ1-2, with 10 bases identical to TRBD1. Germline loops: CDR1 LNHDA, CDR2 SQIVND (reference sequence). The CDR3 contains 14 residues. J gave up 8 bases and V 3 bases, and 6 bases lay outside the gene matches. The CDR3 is CASSIGQGEGGYTF. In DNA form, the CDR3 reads TGTGCCAGTAGTATCGGACAGGGGGAAGGCGGCTACACCTTC.

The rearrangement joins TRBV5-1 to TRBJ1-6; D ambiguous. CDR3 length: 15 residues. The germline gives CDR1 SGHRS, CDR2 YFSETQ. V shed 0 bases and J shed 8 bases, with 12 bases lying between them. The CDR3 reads CASSLGRGFDSPLHF. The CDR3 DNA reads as TGCGCCAGCAGCTTGGGGCGGGGTTTTGATTCACCCCTCCACTTT.

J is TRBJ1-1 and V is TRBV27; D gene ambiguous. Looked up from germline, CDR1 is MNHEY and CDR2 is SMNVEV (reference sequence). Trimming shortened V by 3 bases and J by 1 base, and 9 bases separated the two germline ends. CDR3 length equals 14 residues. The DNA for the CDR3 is TGTGCCAGCAGTTTTTTTGCGGGGAACACTGAAGCTTTCTTT. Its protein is CASSFFAGNTEAFF.

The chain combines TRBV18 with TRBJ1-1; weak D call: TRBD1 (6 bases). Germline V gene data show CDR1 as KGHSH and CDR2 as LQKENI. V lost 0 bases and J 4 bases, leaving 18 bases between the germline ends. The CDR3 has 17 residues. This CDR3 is CASSPPNLQGRGTEAFF. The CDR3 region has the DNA TGTGCCAGCTCACCACCTAATTTACAGGGAAGGGGCACTGAAGCTTTCTTT.

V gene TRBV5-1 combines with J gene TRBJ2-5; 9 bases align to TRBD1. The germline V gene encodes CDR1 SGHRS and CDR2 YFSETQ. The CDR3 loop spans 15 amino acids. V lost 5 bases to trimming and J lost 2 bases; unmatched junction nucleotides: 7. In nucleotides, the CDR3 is TGCGCCAGCAGAAACCCCGACAGGGGGCAAGAGACCCAGTACTTC. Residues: CASRNPDRGQETQYF.

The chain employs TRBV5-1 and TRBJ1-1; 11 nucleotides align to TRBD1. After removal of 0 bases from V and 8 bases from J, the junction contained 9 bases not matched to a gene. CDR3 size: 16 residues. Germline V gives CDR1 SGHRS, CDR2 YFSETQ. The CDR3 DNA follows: TGCGCCAGCAGCTTGGCCCCGGACAGGGGGCGCGTGGAAGCTTTCTTT. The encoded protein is CASSLAPDRGRVEAFF. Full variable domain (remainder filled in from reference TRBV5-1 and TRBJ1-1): KAGVTQTPRYLIKTRGQQVTLSCSPISGHRSVSWYQQTPGQGLQFLFEYFSETQRNKGNFPGRFSGRQFSNSRSEMNVSTLELGDSALYLCASSLAPDRGRVEAFFGQGTRLTVV.

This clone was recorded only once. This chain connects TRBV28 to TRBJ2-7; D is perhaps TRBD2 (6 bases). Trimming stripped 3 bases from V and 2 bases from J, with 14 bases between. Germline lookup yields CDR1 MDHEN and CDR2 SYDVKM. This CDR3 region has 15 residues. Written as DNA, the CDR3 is TGTGCCAGCAGTTTGGGGGGAACGAGGACCTACGAGCAGTACTTC. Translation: CASSLGGTRTYEQYF.

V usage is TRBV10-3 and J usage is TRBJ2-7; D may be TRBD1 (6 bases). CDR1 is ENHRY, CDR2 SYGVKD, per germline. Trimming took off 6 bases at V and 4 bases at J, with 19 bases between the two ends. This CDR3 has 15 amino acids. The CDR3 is CAISDPGTSGYEQYF. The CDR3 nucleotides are TGTGCCATCAGCGACCCCGGGACATCTGGATACGAGCAGTACTTC.

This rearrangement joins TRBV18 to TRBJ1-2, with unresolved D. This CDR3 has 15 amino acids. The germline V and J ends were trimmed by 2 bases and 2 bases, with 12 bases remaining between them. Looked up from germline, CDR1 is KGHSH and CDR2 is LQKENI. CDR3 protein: CASSPEQNSNYGYTF. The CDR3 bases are TGTGCCAGCTCACCAGAACAGAATTCGAACTATGGCTACACCTTC.

CDR3 loop: CASSLVKGYRSYEQYF. The CDR3 DNA is TGTGCCAGCAGCTTGGTCAAGGGGTACAGATCCTACGAGCAGTACTTC. This chain links TRBV5-5 with TRBJ2-7; tentative D call: TRBD1 (5 bases). The germline V and J ends were trimmed by 0 bases and 1 base, with 14 bases remaining between them. This CDR3 has 16 residues. The V gene's germline CDR1 is SGHKS and CDR2 YYEKEE (reference sequence).

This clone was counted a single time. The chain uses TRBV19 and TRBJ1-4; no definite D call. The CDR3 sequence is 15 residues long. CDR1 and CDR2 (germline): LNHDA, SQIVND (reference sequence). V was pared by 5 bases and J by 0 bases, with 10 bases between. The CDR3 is CASSQEVATNEKLFF. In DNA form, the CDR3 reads TGTGCCAGTAGTCAGGAAGTTGCAACTAATGAAAAACTGTTTTTT.

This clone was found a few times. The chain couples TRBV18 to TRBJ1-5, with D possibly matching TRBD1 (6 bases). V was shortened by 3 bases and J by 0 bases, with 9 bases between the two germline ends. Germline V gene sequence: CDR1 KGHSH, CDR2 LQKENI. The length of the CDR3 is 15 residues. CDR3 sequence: CASSPDSNSNQPQHF. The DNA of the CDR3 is TGTGCCAGCTCACCGGACAGCAATAGCAATCAGCCCCAGCATTTT.

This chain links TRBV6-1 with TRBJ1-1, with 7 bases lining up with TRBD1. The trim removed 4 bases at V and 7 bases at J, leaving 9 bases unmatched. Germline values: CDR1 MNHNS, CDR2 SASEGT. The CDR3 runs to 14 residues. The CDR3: CASSVGGGAVEAFF. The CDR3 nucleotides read TGTGCCAGCAGTGTTGGAGGGGGCGCGGTTGAAGCTTTCTTT.

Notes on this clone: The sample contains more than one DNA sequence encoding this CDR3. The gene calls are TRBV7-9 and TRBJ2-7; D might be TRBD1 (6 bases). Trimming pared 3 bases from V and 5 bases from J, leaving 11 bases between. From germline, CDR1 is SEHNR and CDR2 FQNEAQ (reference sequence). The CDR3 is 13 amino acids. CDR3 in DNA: TGTGCCAGCAGCTTTGGGGGCAGCGACGAGCAGTACTTC. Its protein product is CASSFGGSDEQYF.

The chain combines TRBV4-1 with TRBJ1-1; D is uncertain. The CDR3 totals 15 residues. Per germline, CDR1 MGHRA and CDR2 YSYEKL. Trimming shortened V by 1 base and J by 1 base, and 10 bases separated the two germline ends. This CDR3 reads CASSQVTPPNTEAFF. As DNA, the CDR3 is TGCGCCAGCAGCCAAGTAACACCTCCGAACACTGAAGCTTTCTTT.

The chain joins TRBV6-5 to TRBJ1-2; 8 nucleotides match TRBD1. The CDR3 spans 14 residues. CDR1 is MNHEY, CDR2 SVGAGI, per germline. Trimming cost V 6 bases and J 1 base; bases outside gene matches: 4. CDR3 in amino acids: CASRRGQVNYGYTF. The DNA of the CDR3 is TGTGCCAGCAGGCGGGGACAGGTTAACTATGGCTACACCTTC.

The CDR3 is CASSLSTDTQYF. CDR3 nucleotides: TGTGCCAGCAGTTTAAGCACAGATACGCAGTATTTT. The J gene is TRBJ2-3, the V gene TRBV2; D remains unclear. CDR1 is SNHLY and CDR2 is FYNNEI in the germline V gene. With 5 bases removed from V and 0 bases from J, the gap between germline ends came to 3 bases. The CDR3 loop spans 12 amino acids.

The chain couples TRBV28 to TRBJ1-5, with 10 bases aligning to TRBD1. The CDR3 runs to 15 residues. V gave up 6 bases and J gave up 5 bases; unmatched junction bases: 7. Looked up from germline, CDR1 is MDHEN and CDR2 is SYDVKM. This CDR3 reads CASSLGTGDDQPQHF. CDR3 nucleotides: TGTGCCAGCAGCCTCGGGACAGGGGACGATCAGCCCCAGCATTTT.

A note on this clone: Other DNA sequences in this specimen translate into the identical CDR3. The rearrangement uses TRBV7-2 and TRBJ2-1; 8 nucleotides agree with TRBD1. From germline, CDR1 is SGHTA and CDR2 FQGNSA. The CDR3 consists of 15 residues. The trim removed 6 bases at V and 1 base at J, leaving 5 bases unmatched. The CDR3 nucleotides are TGTGCCAGCAGTTCTAGACAGGGGTCCTACAATGAGCAGTTCTTC. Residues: CASSSRQGSYNEQFF.

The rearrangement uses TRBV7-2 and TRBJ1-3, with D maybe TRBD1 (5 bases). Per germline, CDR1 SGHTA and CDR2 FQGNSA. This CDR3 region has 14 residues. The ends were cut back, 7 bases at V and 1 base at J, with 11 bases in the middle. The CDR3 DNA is TGTGCCAGCAAAGCAGGGTCTTCTGGAAACACCATATATTTT. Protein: CASKAGSSGNTIYF.

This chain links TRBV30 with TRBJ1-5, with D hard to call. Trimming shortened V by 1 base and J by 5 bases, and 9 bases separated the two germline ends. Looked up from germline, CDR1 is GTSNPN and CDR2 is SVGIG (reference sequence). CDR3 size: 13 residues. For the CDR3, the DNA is TGTGCCTGGAGTGGAGGATCTGATCAGCCCCAGCATTTT. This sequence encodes CAWSGGSDQPQHF.